This T cell receptor beta chain stems from a study of blood T cells in healthy people across ages. Whole-study results and caveats: Diversity of TCR beta per million T cells declined in a roughly linear way with age. Higher diversity and more naive CD4+ cells were features of long-lived donors, compared to aged donors.

Then a second PCR, running about 6 to 12 cycles, was carried out with a sample-barcoded 5' primer and a J-beta primer mix. TCRdb fed the 5' RACE reads into MiXCR, producing one record per CDR3 protein. The sample carries approximately 1,700,000 distinct CDR3 sequences, about 39% recorded once. Trimming left V 4 bases short and J 8 bases short, with 8 bases between. Germline V lookup: CDR1 DFQATT, CDR2 SNEGSKA (reference sequence). This CDR3 comprises 11 residues. Each sample provided at least 5.5 micrograms of extracted total RNA. With respect to this clonotype: The antigen is undetermined.

The specimen sequenced was blood. This receptor was obtained from a human donor in good health. This chain joins TRBV20-1 and TRBJ1-4; D is unresolved. In DNA, the CDR3 is TGCAGTGCTAATTCGGACGAAAAACTGTTTTTT. It specifies CSANSDEKLFF.